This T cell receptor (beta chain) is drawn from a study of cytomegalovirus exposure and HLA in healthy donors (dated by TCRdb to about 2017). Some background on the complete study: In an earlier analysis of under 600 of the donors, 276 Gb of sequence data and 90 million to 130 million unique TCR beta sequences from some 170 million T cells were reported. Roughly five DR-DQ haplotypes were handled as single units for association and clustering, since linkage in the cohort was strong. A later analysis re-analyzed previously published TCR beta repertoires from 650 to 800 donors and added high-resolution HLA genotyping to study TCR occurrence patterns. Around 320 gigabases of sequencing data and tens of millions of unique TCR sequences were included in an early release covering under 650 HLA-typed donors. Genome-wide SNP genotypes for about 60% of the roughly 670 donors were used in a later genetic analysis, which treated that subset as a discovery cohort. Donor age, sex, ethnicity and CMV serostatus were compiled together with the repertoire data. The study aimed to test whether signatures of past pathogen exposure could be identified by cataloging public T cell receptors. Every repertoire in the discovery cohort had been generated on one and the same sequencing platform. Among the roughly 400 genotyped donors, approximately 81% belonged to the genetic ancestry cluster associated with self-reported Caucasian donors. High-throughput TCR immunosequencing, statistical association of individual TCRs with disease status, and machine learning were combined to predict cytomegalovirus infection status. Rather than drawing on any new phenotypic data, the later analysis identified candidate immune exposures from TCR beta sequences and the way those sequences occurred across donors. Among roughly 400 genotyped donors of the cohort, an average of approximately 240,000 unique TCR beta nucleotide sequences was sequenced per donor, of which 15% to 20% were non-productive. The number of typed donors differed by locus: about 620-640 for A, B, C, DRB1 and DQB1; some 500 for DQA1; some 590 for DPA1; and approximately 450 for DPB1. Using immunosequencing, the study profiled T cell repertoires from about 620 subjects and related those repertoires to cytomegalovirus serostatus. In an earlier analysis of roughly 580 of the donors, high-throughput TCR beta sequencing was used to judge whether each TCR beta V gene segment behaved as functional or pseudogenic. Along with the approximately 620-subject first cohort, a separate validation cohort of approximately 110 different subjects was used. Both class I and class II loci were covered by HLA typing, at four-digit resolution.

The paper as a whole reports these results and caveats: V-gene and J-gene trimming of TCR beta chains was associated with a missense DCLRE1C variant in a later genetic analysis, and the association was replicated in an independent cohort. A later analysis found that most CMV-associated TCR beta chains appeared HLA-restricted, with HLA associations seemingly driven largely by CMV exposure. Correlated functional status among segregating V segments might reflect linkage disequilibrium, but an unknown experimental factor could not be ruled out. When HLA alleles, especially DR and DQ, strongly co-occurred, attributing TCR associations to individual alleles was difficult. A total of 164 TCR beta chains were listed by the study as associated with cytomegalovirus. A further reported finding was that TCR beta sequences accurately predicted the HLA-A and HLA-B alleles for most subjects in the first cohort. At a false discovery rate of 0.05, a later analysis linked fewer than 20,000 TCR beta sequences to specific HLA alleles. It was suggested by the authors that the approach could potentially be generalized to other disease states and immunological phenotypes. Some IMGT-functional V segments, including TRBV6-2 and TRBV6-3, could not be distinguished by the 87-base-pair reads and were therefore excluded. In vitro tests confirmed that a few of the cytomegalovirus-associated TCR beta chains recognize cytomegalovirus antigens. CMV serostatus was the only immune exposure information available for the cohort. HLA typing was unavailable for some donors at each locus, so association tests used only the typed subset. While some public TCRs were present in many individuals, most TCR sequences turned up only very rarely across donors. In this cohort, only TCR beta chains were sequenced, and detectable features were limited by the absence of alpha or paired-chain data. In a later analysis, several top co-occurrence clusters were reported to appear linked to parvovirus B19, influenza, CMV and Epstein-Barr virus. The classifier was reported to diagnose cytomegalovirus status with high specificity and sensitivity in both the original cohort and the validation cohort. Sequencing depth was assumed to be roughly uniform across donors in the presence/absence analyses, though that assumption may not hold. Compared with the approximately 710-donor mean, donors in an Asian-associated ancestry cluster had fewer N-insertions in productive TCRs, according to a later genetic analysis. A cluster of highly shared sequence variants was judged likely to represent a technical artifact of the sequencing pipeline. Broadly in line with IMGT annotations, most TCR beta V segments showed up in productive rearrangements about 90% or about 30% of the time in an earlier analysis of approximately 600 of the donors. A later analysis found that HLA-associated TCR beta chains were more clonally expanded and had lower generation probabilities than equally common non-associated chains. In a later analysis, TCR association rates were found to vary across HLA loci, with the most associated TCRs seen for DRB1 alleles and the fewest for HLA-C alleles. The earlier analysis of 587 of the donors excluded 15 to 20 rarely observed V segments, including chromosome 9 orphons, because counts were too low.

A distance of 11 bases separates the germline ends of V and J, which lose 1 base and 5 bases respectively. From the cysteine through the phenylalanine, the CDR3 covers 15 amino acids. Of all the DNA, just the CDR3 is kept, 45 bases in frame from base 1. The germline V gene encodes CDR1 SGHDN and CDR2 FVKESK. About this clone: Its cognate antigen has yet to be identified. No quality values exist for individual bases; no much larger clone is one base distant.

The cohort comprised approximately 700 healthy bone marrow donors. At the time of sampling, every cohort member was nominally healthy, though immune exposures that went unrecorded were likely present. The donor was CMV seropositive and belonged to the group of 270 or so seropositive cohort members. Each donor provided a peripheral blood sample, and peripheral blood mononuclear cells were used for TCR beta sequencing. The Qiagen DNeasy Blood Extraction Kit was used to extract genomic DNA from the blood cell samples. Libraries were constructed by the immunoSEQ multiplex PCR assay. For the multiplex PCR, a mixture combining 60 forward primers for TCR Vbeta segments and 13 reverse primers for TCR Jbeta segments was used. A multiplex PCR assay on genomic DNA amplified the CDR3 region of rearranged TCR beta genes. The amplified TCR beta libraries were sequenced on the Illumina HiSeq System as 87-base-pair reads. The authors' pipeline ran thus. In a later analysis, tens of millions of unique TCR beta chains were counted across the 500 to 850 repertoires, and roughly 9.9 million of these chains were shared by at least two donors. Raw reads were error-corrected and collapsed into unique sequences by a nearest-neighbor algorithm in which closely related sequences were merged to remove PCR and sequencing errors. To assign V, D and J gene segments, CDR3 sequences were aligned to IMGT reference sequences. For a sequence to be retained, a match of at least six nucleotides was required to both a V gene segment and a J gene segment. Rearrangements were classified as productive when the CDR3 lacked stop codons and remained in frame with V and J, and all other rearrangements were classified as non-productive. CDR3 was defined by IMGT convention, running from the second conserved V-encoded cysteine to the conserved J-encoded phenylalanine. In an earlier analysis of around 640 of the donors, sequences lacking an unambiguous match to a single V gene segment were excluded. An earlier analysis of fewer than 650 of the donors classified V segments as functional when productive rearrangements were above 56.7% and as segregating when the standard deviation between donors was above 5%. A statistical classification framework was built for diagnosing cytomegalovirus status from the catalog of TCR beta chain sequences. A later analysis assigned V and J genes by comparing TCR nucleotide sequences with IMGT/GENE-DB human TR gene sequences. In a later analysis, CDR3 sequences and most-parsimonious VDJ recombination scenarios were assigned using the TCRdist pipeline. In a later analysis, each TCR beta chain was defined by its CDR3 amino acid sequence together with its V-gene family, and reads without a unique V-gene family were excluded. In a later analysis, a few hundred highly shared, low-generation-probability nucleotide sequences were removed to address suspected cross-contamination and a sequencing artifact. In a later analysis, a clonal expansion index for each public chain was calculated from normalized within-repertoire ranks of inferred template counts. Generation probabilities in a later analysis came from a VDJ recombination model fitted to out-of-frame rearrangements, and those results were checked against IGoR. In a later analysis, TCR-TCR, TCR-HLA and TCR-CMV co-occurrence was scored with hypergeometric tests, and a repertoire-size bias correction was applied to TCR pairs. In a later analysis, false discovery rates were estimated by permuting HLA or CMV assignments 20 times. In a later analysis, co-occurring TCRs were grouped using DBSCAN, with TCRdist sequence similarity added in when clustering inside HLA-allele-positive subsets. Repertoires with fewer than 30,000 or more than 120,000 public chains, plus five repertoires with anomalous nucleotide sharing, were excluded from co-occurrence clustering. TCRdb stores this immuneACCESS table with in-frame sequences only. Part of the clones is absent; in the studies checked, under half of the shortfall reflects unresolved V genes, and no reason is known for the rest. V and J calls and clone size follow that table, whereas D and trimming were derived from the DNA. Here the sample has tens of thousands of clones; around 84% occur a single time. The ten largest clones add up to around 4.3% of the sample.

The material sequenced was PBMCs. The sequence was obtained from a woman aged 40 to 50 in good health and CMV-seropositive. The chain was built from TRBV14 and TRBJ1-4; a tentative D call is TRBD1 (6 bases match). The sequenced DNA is TGTGCCAGCAGCCAAGTTCAGGGGTACAATGAAAAACTGTTTTTT. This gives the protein CASSQVQGYNEKLFF.